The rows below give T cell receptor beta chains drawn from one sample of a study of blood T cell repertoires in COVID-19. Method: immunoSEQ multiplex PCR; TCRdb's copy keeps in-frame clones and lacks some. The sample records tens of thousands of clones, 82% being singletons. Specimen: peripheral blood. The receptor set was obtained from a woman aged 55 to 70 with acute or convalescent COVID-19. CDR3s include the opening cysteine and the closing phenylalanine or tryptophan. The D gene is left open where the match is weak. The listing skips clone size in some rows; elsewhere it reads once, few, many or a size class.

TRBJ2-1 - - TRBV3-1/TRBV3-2 TGTGCCAGCAGCTTTCGACCAACCGGGGTAGATGAGCAGTTCTTC CASSFRPTGVDEQFF
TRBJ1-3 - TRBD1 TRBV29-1 TGCAGCGTCGCAGGGGGCGGCTCTGGAAACACCATATATTTT CSVAGGGSGNTIYF
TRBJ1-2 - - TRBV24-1 TGTGCCACCAGTAGCCGGGATTTCAACTATGGCTACACCTTC CATSSRDFNYGYTF
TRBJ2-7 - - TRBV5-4 TGTGCCAGCAGCCCCCTCGGGGACTCGGGATACGAGCAGTACTTC CASSPLGDSGYEQYF
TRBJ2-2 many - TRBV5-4 TGTGCCAGCAGCTCTAACGGGGAGCTGTTTTTT CASSSNGELFF
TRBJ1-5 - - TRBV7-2 TGTGCCAGCAGCTTTTACTCCCAGCCACAGCAGCCCCAGCATTTT CASSFYSQPQQPQHF
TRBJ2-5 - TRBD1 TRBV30 TGTGCCTGGAGTGTTACAGGGGGCGGAGAGACCCAGTACTTC CAWSVTGGGETQYF
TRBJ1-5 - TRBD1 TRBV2 TGTGCCAGCAGTCAGGACAGGGGGCCGTCTCAGCCCCAGCATTTT CASSQDRGPSQPQHF
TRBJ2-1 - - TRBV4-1 TGCGCCAGCAGCCAGAGTCCGGGGGAGAGGGACAATGAGCAGTTCTTC CASSQSPGERDNEQFF
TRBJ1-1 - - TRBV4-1 TGCGCCAGCAGCCGAGGGACAAGGAGCACTGAAGCTTTCTTT CASSRGTRSTEAFF
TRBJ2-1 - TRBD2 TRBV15 TGTGCCACCAGCGGAGGACTAGCGGGGCTCAATGAGCAGTTCTTC CATSGGLAGLNEQFF
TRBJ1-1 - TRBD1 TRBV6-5 TGTGCCAGCAGGTCGGACAGGGGGCCTTCCACTGAAGCTTTCTTT CASRSDRGPSTEAFF
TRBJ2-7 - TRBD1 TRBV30 TGTGCCTGGAGCCCTAGGGGCTTGGGACAGGGGTACTCCTACGAGCAGTACTTC CAWSPRGLGQGYSYEQYF
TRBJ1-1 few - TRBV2 TGTGCCAGCAGGGAGAGGACAGTCATGAACACTGAAGCTTTCTTT CASRERTVMNTEAFF
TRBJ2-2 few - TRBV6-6 TGTGCCAGCCGAAGCGCGGGCACCGGGGAGCTGTTTTTT CASRSAGTGELFF
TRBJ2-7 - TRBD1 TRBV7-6 TGTGCCAGCAGCTTATGGACAGGCTGTAGGAGCGAGCAGTACTTC CASSLWTGCRSEQYF
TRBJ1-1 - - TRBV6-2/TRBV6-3 TGTGCCAGCAGTTACTACACAGGAGCTTTCTTT CASSYYTGAFF
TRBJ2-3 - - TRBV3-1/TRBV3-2 TGTGCCAGCAGCCAACAGCGGGCAGATACGCAGTATTTT CASSQQRADTQYF
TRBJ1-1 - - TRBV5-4 TGTGCCAGCAGCTTGAGCTCCGGTGGGAACACTGAAGCTTTCTTT CASSLSSGGNTEAFF
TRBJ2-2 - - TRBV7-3 TGTGCCAGCAGCCTCGGGAACTCCATCACCGGGGAGCTGTTTTTT CASSLGNSITGELFF
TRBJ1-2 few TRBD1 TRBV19 TGTGCCAGTAGTATAGCCAGGGGGAAAGTTTTGTCCTATGGCTACACCTTC CASSIARGKVLSYGYTF
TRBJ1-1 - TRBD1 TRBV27 TGTGCCAGCAGGACTAAGGGACAGCTGAACACTGAAGCTTTCTTT CASRTKGQLNTEAFF
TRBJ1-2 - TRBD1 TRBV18 TGTGCCAGCTCACCAATGGGACAGGTGGTGCCTAACTATGGCTACACCTTC CASSPMGQVVPNYGYTF
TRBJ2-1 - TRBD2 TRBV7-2 TGTGCCAGCAGCTTAGGACTAGCGGGAGGGGCCCCCAATGAGCAGTTCTTC CASSLGLAGGAPNEQFF
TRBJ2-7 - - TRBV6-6 TGTGCCAGCAGTTATTTGGACACACCCTACGAGCAGTACTTC CASSYLDTPYEQYF